This note documents a single T cell receptor (beta chain) sequence. Germline V gene lookup returns CDR1 MGHRA and CDR2 YSYEKL. V was trimmed by 4 bases and J by 1 base, leaving 17 bases between them. The length of the CDR3 is 17 residues. This sample was included in a study of blood T cell repertoires in COVID-19. Study information: Sources were T cells, B-cell-depleted T cells, or PBMCs; the material itself was cDNA or gDNA.

Clones were sequenced by immunoSEQ multiplex PCR, and TCRdb holds only the in-frame ones, with some missing. Seen here are hundreds of thousands of clones, more than 70% observed once, and the top ten hold 6.5% to 9.5%. Sequencing was carried out using peripheral blood. This rearrangement joins TRBV4-1 to TRBJ1-3; D ambiguous. The sequence derives from a woman aged 50 to 60 who had recovered from COVID-19. This chain's CDR3 is CASSPLGRESSGNTIYF. As DNA, the CDR3 is TGCGCCAGCAGCCCCCTAGGACGGGAGAGTTCTGGAAACACCATATATTTT.